This TCR beta chain was captured by sequencing in a study of blood T cell repertoires in COVID-19. Assay: immunoSEQ multiplex PCR; the TCRdb copy retains only in-frame clones and omits some. The data show around 130,000 clones, with over 75% seen just once and approximately 10% held by the top ten. Only a few counts were recorded for this clone. The junction had 15 bases not matched to a gene; V was cut back by 7 bases and J by 6 bases. The germline gives CDR1 MNHEY, CDR2 SVGAGI. This CDR3 has 15 amino acids. This chain joins TRBV6-5 and TRBJ2-7; 7 bases match TRBD2. This sequence originates from a man aged 55 to 69 with active or convalescent COVID-19. The source material was peripheral blood. CDR3: CASNGGTAAGSEQYF. In DNA, the CDR3 is TGTGCCAGCAACGGGGGGACGGCAGCCGGGAGCGAGCAGTACTTC.